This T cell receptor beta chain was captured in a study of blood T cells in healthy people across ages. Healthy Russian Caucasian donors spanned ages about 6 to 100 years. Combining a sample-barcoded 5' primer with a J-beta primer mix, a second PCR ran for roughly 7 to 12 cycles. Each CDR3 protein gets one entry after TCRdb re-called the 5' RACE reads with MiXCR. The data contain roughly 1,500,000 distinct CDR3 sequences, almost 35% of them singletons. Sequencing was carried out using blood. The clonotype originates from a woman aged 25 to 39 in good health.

CDR3 loop: CASSLSVQAGPNEQFF. In DNA form, the CDR3 reads TGTGCCAGCAGTTTATCGGTTCAGGCTGGACCCAATGAGCAGTTCTTC. The genes are TRBV27 and TRBJ2-1; D not certain. Germline V CDR1 and CDR2: MNHEY, SMNVEV (reference sequence). The CDR3 covers 16 residues. Trimming removed 0 bases at V and 6 bases at J, with 15 bases between.